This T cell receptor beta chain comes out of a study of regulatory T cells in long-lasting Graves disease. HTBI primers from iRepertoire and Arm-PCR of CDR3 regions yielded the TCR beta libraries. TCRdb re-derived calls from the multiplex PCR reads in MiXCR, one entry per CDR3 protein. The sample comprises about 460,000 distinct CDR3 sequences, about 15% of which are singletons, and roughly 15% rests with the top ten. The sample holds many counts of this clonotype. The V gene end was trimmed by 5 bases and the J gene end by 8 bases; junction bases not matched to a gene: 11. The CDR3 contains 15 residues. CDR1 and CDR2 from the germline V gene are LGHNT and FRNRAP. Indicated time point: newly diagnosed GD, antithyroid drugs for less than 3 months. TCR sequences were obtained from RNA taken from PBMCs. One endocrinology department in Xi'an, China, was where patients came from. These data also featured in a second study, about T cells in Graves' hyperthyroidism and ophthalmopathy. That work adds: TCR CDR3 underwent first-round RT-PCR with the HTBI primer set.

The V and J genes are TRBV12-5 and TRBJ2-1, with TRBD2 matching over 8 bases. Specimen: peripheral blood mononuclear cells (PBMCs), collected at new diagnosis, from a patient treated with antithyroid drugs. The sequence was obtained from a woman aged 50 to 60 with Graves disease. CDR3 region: CASGTSGSGIYEQFF. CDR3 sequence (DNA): TGTGCTAGTGGTACGAGCGGGAGCGGTATATATGAGCAGTTCTTC.